What follows is one T cell receptor (beta chain) and its context. The data were taken from a study of technical replicates of blood from several donors. Germline CDR1 is LNHNV and CDR2 is YYDKDF (reference sequence). J was trimmed by 7 bases and V by 3 bases; bases with no gene match: 5. This CDR3 region has 14 residues. The table came from immunoSEQ multiplex PCR; TCRdb's copy has only in-frame clones and leaves some out. The data hold 65,000 to 95,000 clones, with 90% to 95% observed a single time. J is TRBJ2-1 and V is TRBV15, with 8 bases aligning to TRBD2. Sequencing used T cells isolated from PBMCs. This TCR derives from a human donor in good health. The CDR3 DNA reads as TGTGCCACCAGCAGGGTAGCGGGGAGGAATGAGCAGTTCTTC. Protein sequence: CATSRVAGRNEQFF.